These 2 T cell receptor beta chains were sequenced from one sample in a study of beta chain features in type 1 diabetes. Expressed TCRB transcripts were sequenced, since all the RNA that had been isolated was reverse transcribed. Clones were sequenced by immunoSEQ multiplex PCR, and TCRdb holds only the in-frame ones, with some missing. The table has roughly 40,000 clones, about 65% seen once. The sequenced sample consisted of Tregs from blood. Receptors were obtained from a woman in her twenties or thirties in good health.

The chain couples TRBV7-3 to TRBJ2-1, with 9 bases that match TRBD1. V trimming: 1 base; J trimming: 1 base; junction bases outside the gene matches: 2. The CDR3 is 16 residues long. The germline CDR1 and CDR2 sequences are SGHTA and FQGTGA. CDR3 amino acids: CASSLMGQGSYNEQFF. The CDR3, as DNA: TGTGCCAGCAGCTTAATGGGACAGGGTTCCTACAATGAGCAGTTCTTC.

The chain joins TRBV5-1 to TRBJ1-2; D remains ambiguous. CDR1 and CDR2 from the germline V gene are SGHRS and YFSETQ. Trimming left V 4 bases short and J 3 bases short, with 16 bases between. The CDR3 has 15 amino acids. The CDR3 nucleotides read TGCGCCAGCAGCCGAACTCCCCTAGGAGACTATGGCTACACCTTC. Its translation is CASSRTPLGDYGYTF.